This section outlines one TCR beta chain sequence together with its context. The antigen remains unidentified. With 1 base removed from V and 6 bases from J, the gap between germline ends came to 12 bases. The CDR3 has 14 amino acids. From germline, CDR1 is SGDLS and CDR2 YYNGEE. The data derive from a study of OX40 agonist ivuxolimab in advanced cancers. It was autoimmune disease history or systemic immunosuppression that excluded patients. General observations from the study: At 0.1 to 3.0 mg/kg, clonal expansion of CD4+ and CD8+ blood T cells had occurred by week 6.

Measured with immunoSEQ multiplex PCR; TCRdb has only the in-frame clones, and not every one. The data contain tens of thousands of clones, almost 90% of them seen just once; the ten biggest clones take up about 0.8%. The clonotype comes from an adult with an advanced solid tumor such as melanoma, head and neck, liver or kidney cancer. This chain connects TRBV9 to TRBJ2-3; D uncertain. The sample consisted of CD4+ or CD8+ T cells sorted from blood, taken in a trial of the OX40 agonist ivuxolimab. As DNA, the CDR3 is TGTGCCAGCAGCGTAACTCCCCACGGGGATACGCAGTATTTT. Its protein is CASSVTPHGDTQYF.